The 31 T cell receptor beta chains in this list originate from one sample, sequenced in a study of cytomegalovirus exposure and HLA in healthy donors. Clones were sequenced by immunoSEQ multiplex PCR, and TCRdb holds only the in-frame ones, with some missing. The sample holds 150,000 to 200,000 clones, about 90% seen once. Sample: PBMCs. The receptors originated from a young woman in good health and CMV-seropositive.

The rearrangement links TRBV6-5 to TRBJ1-5; TRBD1 might be the D (5 bases). The CDR3 has 13 residues. The V gene's germline CDR1 is MNHEY and CDR2 SVGAGI. V dropped 5 bases and J dropped 4 bases, with 9 bases sitting between them. CDR3 sequence reads: CASSPGSNQPQHF. The CDR3 bases are TGTGCCAGCAGTCCAGGGTCGAATCAGCCCCAGCATTTT.

J is TRBJ2-7 and V is TRBV9; 7 bases map to TRBD1. V shed 0 bases and J 0 bases; nucleotides not matched to a gene: 3. CDR3 size: 15 residues. CDR1 is SGDLS, CDR2 YYNGEE, per germline. CDR3 nucleotides: TGTGCCAGCAGCGTAGACGGGACAGACTCCTACGAGCAGTACTTC. Its protein is CASSVDGTDSYEQYF.

The chain combines TRBV5-6 with TRBJ2-7; 8 nucleotides line up with TRBD1. V shed 5 bases, J shed 4 bases, and the junction held 8 bases outside the gene matches. The V gene's germline CDR1 is SGHDT and CDR2 YYEEEE. The CDR3 loop spans 14 amino acids. The CDR3 protein is CASRDRDASYEQYF. CDR3 DNA: TGTGCCAGCAGGGACAGGGATGCCTCTTACGAGCAGTACTTC.

This clone was observed a few times. The chain recombines TRBV18 with TRBJ2-2, with D uncertain. Germline V CDR1 and CDR2: KGHSH, LQKENI. This CDR3 is built from 15 residues. Trimming removed 2 bases from V and 7 bases from J, with 14 bases in between. The DNA of the CDR3 is TGTGCCAGCTCACCAAAAGCCAGCGTCGGCGGGGAGCTGTTTTTT. Its translation: CASSPKASVGGELFF. The full variable domain, its missing parts supplied by reference TRBV18 and TRBJ2-2, is NAGVMQNPRHLVRRRGQEARLRCSPMKGHSHVYWYRQLPEEGLKFMVYLQKENIIDESGMPKERFSAEFPKEGPSILRIQQVVRGDSAAYFCASSPKASVGGELFFGEGSRLTVL.

The V gene is TRBV30, the J gene TRBJ2-2, with 9 nucleotides matching TRBD2. CDR1 is GTSNPN and CDR2 is SVGIG in the germline V gene (reference sequence). The V gene end was trimmed by 2 bases and the J gene end by 3 bases; junction bases not matched to a gene: 1. The CDR3 runs 14 residues. The CDR3, as DNA: TGTGCCTGGAGTCCTAGCGGGGACACCGGGGAGCTGTTTTTT. Translated, it gives CAWSPSGDTGELFF. Together with reference TRBV30 and TRBJ2-2, the CDR3 gives the full variable domain: SQTIHQWPATLVQPVGSPLSLECTVEGTSNPNLYWYRQAAGRGLQLLFYSVGIGQISSEVPQNLSASRPQDRQFILSSKKLLLSDSGFYLCAWSPSGDTGELFFGEGSRLTVL.

This chain joins TRBV19 and TRBJ1-5, with D unresolved. The CDR3 is made up of 13 amino acids. Trimming took off 8 bases at V and 6 bases at J, with 14 bases between the two ends. In germline, CDR1 is LNHDA, CDR2 SQIVND (reference sequence). CDR3 loop: CASLSGVGQPQHF. As DNA, the CDR3 is TGTGCCAGTTTGTCCGGGGTCGGTCAGCCCCAGCATTTT.

This chain connects TRBV5-1 to TRBJ2-2; 7 bases are shared with TRBD1. The CDR3 sequence is 16 residues long. Trimming took 0 bases from V and 6 from J; bases not matched to a gene: 8. CDR1 is SGHRS and CDR2 is YFSETQ in the germline V gene. The CDR3 nucleotides are TGCGCCAGCAGCTTGGGGGGGACAGCCCTCCCCGGGGAGCTGTTTTTT. Its protein product is CASSLGGTALPGELFF.

The rearrangement joins TRBV5-6 to TRBJ2-5; D is unresolved. The tail of the sequence fits TRBJ2-7 better, so the J call may be wrong. Per the germline V gene, CDR1 is SGHDT and CDR2 is YYEEEE. The CDR3 covers 12 residues. The CDR3 region is CASSLRYYEQYF. The DNA of the CDR3 is TGTGCCAGCAGCTTAAGGTACTACGAGCAGTACTTC.

The rearrangement links TRBV7-2 to TRBJ2-2; 7 bases fit TRBD2. The CDR3 contains 18 residues. J gave up 1 base and V 3 bases, and 11 bases lay outside the gene matches. Germline V gene sequence: CDR1 SGHTA, CDR2 FQGNSA. The CDR3 coding sequence is TGTGCCAGCAGCTTTGGCCAGCGGGGAGGTCTGAACACCGGGGAGCTGTTTTTT. Protein sequence: CASSFGQRGGLNTGELFF.

CDR3 protein: CATSRDRLAGGASTDTQYF. CDR3 DNA: TGTGCCACCAGCAGAGATCGGCTAGCGGGGGGAGCTAGCACAGATACGCAGTATTTT. The J gene is TRBJ2-3, the V gene TRBV15, with 11 bases aligning to TRBD2. With 0 bases clipped from V and 0 bases from J, the junction kept 8 bases outside the gene matches. The CDR3 totals 19 residues. CDR1 is LNHNV and CDR2 is YYDKDF in the germline V gene (reference sequence).

The chain couples TRBV2 to TRBJ1-5, with a tentative D call TRBD1 (5 bases). The CDR3 has 16 residues. Germline V gives CDR1 SNHLY, CDR2 FYNNEI. V lost 3 bases, J lost 0 bases, and 12 bases lay in between. The CDR3 nucleotides read TGTGCCAGCAGTGATAGGGGCGGACGTAGCAATCAGCCCCAGCATTTT. This encodes CASSDRGGRSNQPQHF.

This chain connects TRBV18 to TRBJ2-7; D is unresolved. Germline CDR1 and CDR2: KGHSH and LQKENI. The CDR3 covers 13 residues. V lost 0 bases to trimming and J lost 0 bases, with 3 bases between them. CDR3 amino acids: CASSPPHSYEQYF. As DNA, the CDR3 is TGTGCCAGCTCACCACCCCACTCCTACGAGCAGTACTTC.

V gene TRBV6-1 combines with J gene TRBJ1-1; D is perhaps TRBD1 (5 bases). The V end was cut by 6 bases, the J end by 6 bases, with 17 bases between. Germline lookup yields CDR1 MNHNS and CDR2 SASEGT. The CDR3 is 14 residues long. The DNA of the CDR3 is TGTGCCAGCAGCCGTTGGGGGGACGGGGCTGAAGCTTTCTTT. Its translation: CASSRWGDGAEAFF.

V gene TRBV14 combines with J gene TRBJ2-7, with a weak D call TRBD1 (5 bases). The V end lost 0 bases, the J end lost 4 bases, and 13 bases lay between the germline ends. Germline lookup yields CDR1 SGHDN and CDR2 FVKESK. CDR3 length: 15 residues. The CDR3 DNA reads TGTGCCAGCAGCCAAGATAAGGGGCCAACTTACGAGCAGTACTTC. It specifies CASSQDKGPTYEQYF.

This chain links TRBV6-4 with TRBJ1-1, with D possibly TRBD1 on 5 matching bases. The CDR3 is 16 residues long. Trimming shortened V by 2 bases and J by 1 base, and 14 bases separated the two germline ends. CDR1 MRHNA and CDR2 SNTAGT come from the germline V gene. The CDR3 loop is CASSDLETTGNTEAFF. The CDR3 DNA is TGTGCCAGCAGTGACCTAGAAACCACAGGGAACACTGAAGCTTTCTTT.

The chain is built from TRBV5-1 and TRBJ2-1; a possible D gene is TRBD1 (6 bases). This CDR3 has 15 residues. V was cut by 3 bases and J by 7 bases, with 17 bases left in between. Germline V CDR1 and CDR2: SGHRS, YFSETQ. DNA for the CDR3: TGCGCCAGCAGCTCGATCTTGACAGGTACGAATGAGCAGTTCTTC. The encoded protein is CASSSILTGTNEQFF.

The chain has TRBV29-1 and TRBJ1-6; D is unresolved. The CDR3 consists of 13 residues. Trimming pared 4 bases from V and 10 bases from J, leaving 14 bases between. Per germline, CDR1 SQVTM and CDR2 ANQGSEA. The CDR3 sequence is CSVAVEGTSPLHF. CDR3 nucleotide sequence: TGCAGCGTTGCGGTGGAGGGAACCTCACCCCTCCACTTT.

J is TRBJ1-1 and V is TRBV30; 7 nucleotides match TRBD1. The V segment lost 3 bases and the J segment 10 bases; nucleotides outside the gene matches: 5. Germline CDR1 and CDR2: GTSNPN and SVGIG (reference sequence). The length of the CDR3 is 11 residues. In DNA form, the CDR3 reads TGTGCCTGGAGCCCTACAGGGGTAGCTTTCTTT. Amino acid sequence: CAWSPTGVAFF.

Regarding this clone: The junction departs from germline at one end; a sequencing error may be responsible. The V and J genes are TRBV29-1 and TRBJ2-1; 9 bases are a match to TRBD2. Germline loops: CDR1 SQVTM, CDR2 ANQGSEA. This CDR3 comprises 13 residues. The CDR3 spells CRVAGGAGNEQFF. CDR3 DNA sequence: TGCCGCGTTGCGGGGGGGGCGGGCAATGAGCAGTTCTTC.

The V call is TRBV6-5, the J call TRBJ2-2; no firm D call. V was cut by 6 bases and J by 6 bases, with 8 bases left in between. This CDR3 is 12 amino acids long. Germline loops: CDR1 MNHEY, CDR2 SVGAGI. The CDR3 DNA sequence: TGTGCCAGCAGCCCGCCGGCCGGGGAGCTGTTTTTT. Amino acid sequence: CASSPPAGELFF.

V gene TRBV11-3 combines with J gene TRBJ2-7; weak D call: TRBD2 (5 bases). From germline, CDR1 is SGHNT and CDR2 YENEEA. This CDR3 has 13 amino acids. Trimming removed 4 bases at V and 6 bases at J, with 13 bases between. The DNA for the CDR3 is TGTGCCAGCAGCTACGACTATGGCGGCGAGCAGTACTTC. Residues: CASSYDYGGEQYF. Supplemented by reference TRBV11-3 and TRBJ2-7, the full variable domain reads EAGVVQSPRYKIIEKKQPVAFWCNPISGHNTLYWYLQNLGQGPELLIRYENEEAVDDSQLPKDRFSAERLKGVDSTLKIQPAELGDSAVYLCASSYDYGGEQYFGPGTRLTVT.

This sequence joins TRBV11-2 and TRBJ2-7; D uncertain. The V end lost 0 bases, the J end lost 4 bases, and 4 bases lay between the germline ends. The CDR3 covers 12 residues. Germline values: CDR1 SGHAT, CDR2 FQNNGV. This CDR3 is CASSLDLYEQYF. DNA for the CDR3: TGTGCCAGCAGCTTAGACTTGTACGAGCAGTACTTC.

The rearrangement links TRBV4-1 to TRBJ1-2, with 12 bases matching TRBD1. CDR3 length: 16 residues. The ends lost 1 base at V and 8 bases at J; junction bases unmatched: 8. The V gene's germline CDR1 is MGHRA and CDR2 YSYEKL. The CDR3 sequence: CASSQAGTGGLWGYTF. The CDR3 nucleotides read TGCGCCAGCAGCCAAGCGGGGACAGGGGGCCTGTGGGGCTACACCTTC.

This chain links TRBV6-1 with TRBJ2-7; TRBD2 might be the D (7 bases). V shed 7 bases and J shed 2 bases, with 15 bases lying between them. This CDR3 is 14 amino acids long. Germline values: CDR1 MNHNS, CDR2 SASEGT. CDR3: CASNLAGAPYEQYF. The CDR3 DNA is TGTGCCAGCAATTTGGCGGGGGCTCCCTACGAGCAGTACTTC.

The CDR3 nucleotides read TGTGCCAGCAGCTTAGAAACTAGCGGGAGCCTTTCCAACCCCTACGAGCAGTACTTC. Encoded protein: CASSLETSGSLSNPYEQYF. The chain couples TRBV7-8 to TRBJ2-7, with 11 bases aligning to TRBD2. Germline-derived CDR1 and CDR2 are SGHVS and FQNEAQ. Trimming took 1 base from V and 2 from J; bases not matched to a gene: 13. The CDR3 spans 19 residues.

The chain has TRBV16 and TRBJ2-5, with TRBD2 as a possible D gene (5 bases). Trimming shortened V by 0 bases and J by 6 bases, and 17 bases separated the two germline ends. Germline CDR1 reads KGHSY; CDR2 reads FQNENV. This CDR3 has 16 amino acids. The CDR3 nucleotides are TGTGCCAGCAGCCAATCGATGGCCCTCGGAGGAAAGACCCAGTACTTC. Translating gives CASSQSMALGGKTQYF.

The sample holds one count of this clone. The chain uses TRBV2 and TRBJ2-5; D not certain. Germline V lookup: CDR1 SNHLY, CDR2 FYNNEI. This CDR3 comprises 15 residues. Between the trimmed V and J ends, which lost 4 bases and 1 base, there was a span of 13 bases. CDR3 protein: CASSGVRGLQETQYF. The CDR3 bases are TGTGCCAGCAGTGGGGTGAGAGGCCTCCAAGAGACCCAGTACTTC.

The chain recombines TRBV6-4 with TRBJ2-1, with 11 bases identical to TRBD1. Germline V gene sequence: CDR1 MRHNA, CDR2 SNTAGT. The V segment lost 4 bases and the J segment 6 bases; nucleotides outside the gene matches: 5. The CDR3 consists of 15 residues. The CDR3, as DNA: TGTGCCAGCAGTGCTACCGGGACAGGGGGCAATGAGCAGTTCTTC. Encoded protein: CASSATGTGGNEQFF.

CDR3 DNA sequence: TGCGCCAGCAGTGAGAAGAAGGGGGCCCACGAGCAGTACTTC. Protein sequence: CASSEKKGAHEQYF. The gene calls are TRBV10-2 and TRBJ2-7; 7 bases are a match to TRBD1. Germline values: CDR1 WSHSY, CDR2 SAAADI. J lost 5 bases, V lost 2 bases, and 6 bases had no gene match. The CDR3 is 14 residues long.

The chain links TRBV6-4 to TRBJ2-1; no reliable D call. CDR3 length equals 12 residues. V lost 0 bases and J lost 10, with 7 bases in between. The germline V gene has CDR1 MRHNA and CDR2 SNTAGT. CDR3 loop: CASSDSRREQFF. The CDR3 coding sequence is TGTGCCAGCAGTGACTCGAGGAGAGAGCAGTTCTTC.

The rearrangement links TRBV7-9 to TRBJ2-5, with a possible D match to TRBD1 (5 bases). CDR1 is SEHNR and CDR2 is FQNEAQ in the germline V gene (reference sequence). V was trimmed by 3 bases and J by 0 bases, leaving 8 bases between them. The CDR3 totals 14 residues. CDR3 coding DNA: TGTGCCAGCAGCTTGACAGTGTACCAAGAGACCCAGTACTTC. Residues: CASSLTVYQETQYF.